A single count supports the clone carrying this T cell receptor (gamma chain). TRG repertoires were amplified with LymphoTrack primers from approximately 0.2 ug of biopsy DNA. TCRdb reprocessed the multiplex PCR reads using CATT. The sample records approximately 810 gamma-chain clones, around two fifths being singletons. Ten to eleven formalin-fixed paraffin-embedded scrolls, each 5 µm thick, supplied each case's genomic DNA. This sample was included in a study of intestinal T cells in coeliac disease. Germline V gives CDR1 VENAVY, CDR2 YDSYNSRV. The CDR3 has 11 residues. The receptor's source is a human donor with celiac disease. The sequenced material came from a duodenal biopsy. This chain connects TRGV8 to TRGJ1 or TRGJ2. The CDR3 sequence is CAPSRYYKKLF. The CDR3, as DNA: TGTGCACCTTCGAGGTATTATAAGAAACTCTTT.